The 13 T cell receptor beta chains given below trace back to one sample, sequenced in a study of human T cells and chemical hapten exposure. A single record per CDR3 protein comes from TCRdb applying MiXCR to the RACE reads. The table lists tens of thousands of distinct CDR3 sequences, around 10% of them singletons, with roughly 1.5% in the top ten. The time point here: patch test 3, about 24 weeks after DPC sensitization. Treatment reported: therapeutic diphenylcyclopropenone sensitization with weekly scalp DPC. The material was whole blood, obtained in connection with sensitization to the hapten diphenylcyclopropenone (DPC). The receptors here all came from a woman between 50 and 59 years old with alopecia areata. Some clones in this sample may be carry-over from other donors' samples.

This chain links TRBV15 with TRBJ2-5; perhaps D is TRBD1 or TRBD2 (5 bases each). The V gene lost 0 bases and the J gene lost 7 bases, with 6 bases spanning the gap. The CDR3 has 12 residues. Germline-derived CDR1 and CDR2 are LNHNV and YYDKDF (reference sequence). CDR3 nucleotides: TGTGCCACCAGCAGAGAGAGGGGGACCCAGTACTTC. This sequence encodes CATSRERGTQYF.

This clonotype occurred many times. The DNA of the CDR3 is TGTGCCAGCAGCTTAGGCGGGACCACCTACAATGAGCAGTTCTTC. This translates into CASSLGGTTYNEQFF. The chain carries TRBV7-8 and TRBJ2-1; D possibly corresponds to TRBD2 (6 bases). The CDR3 spans 15 residues. The germline gives CDR1 SGHVS, CDR2 FQNEAQ. Trimming cost V 1 base and J 2 bases, with 9 bases left between them.

This clonotype was detected ten times or more. The chain recombines TRBV2 with TRBJ1-2; 8 bases agree with TRBD1. The CDR3 has 15 amino acids. Per the germline V gene, CDR1 is SNHLY and CDR2 is FYNNEI. V dropped 3 bases and J dropped 7; count of bases not matched to a gene: 10. CDR3 residues: CASSERGQAGGGYTF. CDR3 sequence (DNA): TGTGCCAGCAGTGAGAGGGGACAGGCAGGTGGTGGCTACACCTTC.

This clonotype was detected a few times. V gene TRBV6-5 combines with J gene TRBJ1-5, with 10 bases identical to TRBD1. The V segment lost 5 bases and the J segment 2 bases; nucleotides outside the gene matches: 0. This CDR3 comprises 14 residues. Germline lookup yields CDR1 MNHEY and CDR2 SVGAGI. In nucleotides, the CDR3 is TGTGCCAGCAGTGGGACAGGGGGCAATCAGCCCCAGCATTTT. This gives the protein CASSGTGGNQPQHF.

This clonotype was found many times. The chain joins TRBV9 to TRBJ2-1; D is perhaps TRBD1 (5 bases). Trimming took off 0 bases at V and 2 bases at J, with 9 bases between the two ends. Germline V gives CDR1 SGDLS, CDR2 YYNGEE. CDR3 size: 15 residues. CDR3 DNA sequence: TGTGCCAGCAGCGTAGACCCAGGGACCTACAATGAGCAGTTCTTC. Translating gives CASSVDPGTYNEQFF.

This clonotype was found a few times. The chain recombines TRBV4-1 with TRBJ1-3; D may be TRBD1 (5 bases). Germline assignment: CDR1 MGHRA and CDR2 YSYEKL. CDR3 length: 15 amino acids. Trimming shortened V by 5 bases and J by 11 bases, and 22 bases separated the two germline ends. CDR3 bases: TGCGCCAGCAGCTGGACCCGGGACGGCTCTAGGGCCATATATTTT. Translated, it gives CASSWTRDGSRAIYF.

This clonotype was recorded many times. V usage is TRBV24-1 and J usage is TRBJ2-7; 8 bases agree with TRBD2. There are 18 residues in the CDR3. The germline V gene has CDR1 KGHDR and CDR2 SFDVKD. Losses at the gene ends were 1 base for V and 2 bases for J; bases not matched to a gene: 12. CDR3 loop: CATSDFTERERGTYEQYF. The CDR3 region has the DNA TGTGCCACCAGTGATTTTACGGAGAGAGAGCGGGGGACCTACGAGCAGTACTTC.

This clonotype came up many times. The chain links TRBV27 to TRBJ1-1, with D uncertain. Germline V gives CDR1 MNHEY, CDR2 SMNVEV (reference sequence). There are 14 residues in the CDR3. Trimming left V 6 bases short and J 3 bases short, with 14 bases between. DNA of the CDR3: TGTGCCAGCAGGGCAACCCATTGGGACACTGAAGCTTTCTTT. Its translation is CASRATHWDTEAFF.

The table lists this clonotype with many counts. J is TRBJ1-5 and V is TRBV19, with no clear D. Per germline, CDR1 LNHDA and CDR2 SQIVND (reference sequence). This CDR3 is 14 amino acids long. V lost 7 bases to trimming and J lost 7 bases, with 17 bases between them. The CDR3 sequence: CASTTAPAGQPQHF. The CDR3 DNA reads as TGTGCCAGTACGACGGCCCCGGCTGGACAGCCCCAGCATTTT.

This clonotype was seen many times. The rearrangement links TRBV20-1 to TRBJ1-1; D call uncertain. Germline CDR1 DFQATT, CDR2 SNEGSKA (reference sequence). This CDR3 contains 15 residues. The V and J ends lost 0 bases and 11 bases respectively, with 22 bases between them. CDR3 nucleotide sequence: TGCAGTGCTAGAGAAAACGAGGCAGCCAAAAATGAGGCTTTCTTT. Translation gives CSARENEAAKNEAFF.

This clonotype was seen a few times. V gene TRBV29-1 combines with J gene TRBJ2-7, with 12 bases lining up with TRBD2. Germline V CDR1 and CDR2: SQVTM, ANQGSEA. This CDR3 has 14 amino acids. V was pared by 4 bases and J by 3 bases, with 4 bases of the junction left unmatched. CDR3: CSVATSGRIYEQYF. The CDR3 region has the DNA TGCAGCGTTGCGACTAGCGGGAGAATCTACGAGCAGTACTTC.

This clonotype was seen a few times. The chain joins TRBV5-5 to TRBJ2-2, with D tentatively TRBD1 (7 bases). This CDR3 has 17 amino acids. Trimming took 0 bases from V and 1 from J, leaving 13 bases between them. Germline values: CDR1 SGHKS, CDR2 YYEKEE (reference sequence). CDR3 DNA sequence: TGTGCCAGCAGCTTGGCCAGGAGGGGGCGGAACACCGGGGAGCTGTTTTTT. Its protein is CASSLARRGRNTGELFF.

In its sample, this clonotype was seen many times. The V call is TRBV7-6, the J call TRBJ2-3; 10 bases map to TRBD2. Unmatched junction bases numbered 3, after V lost 3 bases and J lost 3 bases. The V gene's germline CDR1 is SGHVS and CDR2 FNYEAQ. The CDR3 covers 15 residues. As DNA, the CDR3 is TGTGCCAGCAGCTTTAGCGGGGGGCCGACAGATACGCAGTATTTT. This gives the protein CASSFSGGPTDTQYF.